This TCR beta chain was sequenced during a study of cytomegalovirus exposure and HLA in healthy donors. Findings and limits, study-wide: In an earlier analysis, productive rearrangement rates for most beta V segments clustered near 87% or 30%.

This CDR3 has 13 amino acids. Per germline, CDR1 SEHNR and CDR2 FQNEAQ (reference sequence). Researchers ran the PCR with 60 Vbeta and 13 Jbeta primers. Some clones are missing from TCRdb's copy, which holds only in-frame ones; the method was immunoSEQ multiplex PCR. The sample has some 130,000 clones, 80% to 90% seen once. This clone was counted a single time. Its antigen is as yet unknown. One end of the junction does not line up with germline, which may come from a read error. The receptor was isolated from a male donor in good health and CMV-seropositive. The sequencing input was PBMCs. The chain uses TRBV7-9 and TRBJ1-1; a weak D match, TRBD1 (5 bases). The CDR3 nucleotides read TGTTCCAGCAGCCAGTCAGGGATGGCTGAAGCTTTCTTT. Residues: CSSSQSGMAEAFF.